Below, one T cell receptor (beta chain) is given with its context. This clone's antigen is unknown. The record has no base qualities; no much larger clone is one base away. The data derive from a study of blood T cell repertoires in COVID-19 (TCRdb year 2020). Background on the whole study: Collaborator samples came from the United States, Italy and Spain and covered acute and convalescent phases of COVID-19. The prospective study material was composed of cDNA or gDNA derived from T cells, B-cell-depleted T cells, or PBMCs. Deeply sampled blood TCRbeta repertoires from subjects exposed to, actively infected with, or recovered from COVID-19 were included in the dataset. The repertoires were released in a freely available public database intended as a resource for research on the immune response to SARS-CoV-2. The samples were drawn from two sources: the first 160 participants of the ongoing ImmuneRACE study, and 950 to 1,500 subjects contributed by 6 global collaborators. The sample metadata nearly always contained a de-identified subject ID, COVID-19 status, age in years and sex. Where HLA class I and class II types were available, the types were taken from metadata supplied by the sample provider, not from assay-based typing.

TCRbeta CDR3 regions were amplified from genomic DNA using the immunoSEQ Assay, a bias-controlled multiplex PCR. The original methods were these. The number of nucleated cells in each sample was estimated from the amplification of reference gene primers within the assay. To quantify the absolute abundance of each unique TCRbeta CDR3 rearrangement, sequence reads were collapsed and filtered. For each sample, productive Simpson clonality was calculated by taking the square root of Simpson's diversity index across productive rearrangements. TCRdb limited this immuneACCESS table to in-frame rearrangements with V and J called. A share of clones is missing; checked studies link under half to unresolved V genes, and the rest is unexplained. V and J calls and clone size are copied from that table; D and trimming were computed from the DNA. Here the sample has some 380,000 clones; nearly 90% occur a single time. The top ten clonotypes cover approximately 2.1% of the sample.

The investigation overall reported the following: The amount of clinical and demographic metadata varied by source and participant and was provided uncurated.

Participants in the prospective study were enrolled through a virtual design, were aged about 18 to 90 years, and lived in 24 United States geographic areas. In the prospective study, participants were assigned to cohorts based on the clinical history participants reported in a screening survey and a study questionnaire. In the prospective study, whole blood, serum and a nasopharyngeal or oropharyngeal swab were collected from each participant by mobile phlebotomists. Additional blood draws and questionnaires over an approximately 2-month period could optionally be provided by prospective study participants. Prospective study blood samples were shipped either frozen or at room temperature before DNA extraction. From cysteine to phenylalanine, the CDR3 is 13 amino acids long. Just CDR3 DNA is preserved here, 39 bases in frame from base 1. Based on the germline V gene (reference sequence), the CDR1 and CDR2 sequences are GTSNPN and SVGIG. Relative to germline, V is 0 bases shorter and J is 6 bases shorter, with 12 bases between their ends.

Rearrangement joined TRBV30 to TRBJ2-7; tentative D gene TRBD2, with 6 bases matching. The sequenced sample was PBMCs or T cells enriched from blood (not recorded which). This TCR was sampled from a woman aged 40 to 50 with acute COVID-19. The CDR3 reads as follows: CAWSVWGDGEQYF. The nucleotide sequence reads TGTGCCTGGAGTGTCTGGGGGGATGGCGAGCAGTACTTC.